The rows below give T cell receptor beta chains drawn from one sample of a study of T-cell reconstitution after alpha-beta-depleted transplantation in children. Via MiXCR, TCRdb re-called the PCR reads, giving one row per CDR3 protein. The table has hundreds of thousands of distinct CDR3 sequences, less than 20% seen once. The material was PBMCs, mostly from graft donor cells, obtained 360 days after TCRalphabeta/CD19-depleted stem cell transplant. Receptors originate from a male patient between 5 and 17 years old who had a stem cell transplant for acute lymphoblastic leukemia, so the T cells may come from the graft donor. Each CDR3 is given with its conserved first and last residue. A D gene is named only where the DNA matches it firmly. Where a row states a size, it is once, few, many or the class of an expanded clone; other rows omit it.

TGTGCCAGCAGGTGGACTAGCGGGACTTCGACCGGGGAGCTGTTTTTT,CASRWTSGTSTGELFF,.,TRBJ2-2,TRBD2,TRBV2
TGTGCCAGCAGCTTGCTTCCTAGCGGTATCAATGAGCAGTTCTTC,CASSLLPSGINEQFF,many,TRBJ2-1,TRBD2,TRBV5-6
TGTGCCAGCAGTGCCTTTCGGGGCTCTGGGGCCAACGTCCTGACTTTC,CASSAFRGSGANVLTF,few,TRBJ2-6,.,TRBV6-1
TGTGCCAGCAAAAAGGGGGGACCCCGCTACGAGCAGTACTTC,CASKKGGPRYEQYF,.,TRBJ2-7,.,TRBV12-3/TRBV12-4
TGTGCCAGCAGTCCCCCAGGTCATGAAAAACTGTTTTTT,CASSPPGHEKLFF,.,TRBJ1-4,.,TRBV12-3/TRBV12-4
TGTGCCAGCTCAGTGACCGGGACTGGGGGGGAGACCCAGTACTTC,CASSVTGTGGETQYF,.,TRBJ2-5,.,TRBV18
TGTGCCAGCAGGGGCTTTAGCGGGAAGAGGCCCTACGAGCAGTACTTC,CASRGFSGKRPYEQYF,few,TRBJ2-7,TRBD2,TRBV7-8
TGTGCCAGCAGTTCCTACAGGGACTATGGCTACACCTTC,CASSSYRDYGYTF,many,TRBJ1-2,.,TRBV6-5
TGTGCCAGCTCACCACCTCGTGGACTAGCGGGAGCTGACGAGCAGTACTTC,CASSPPRGLAGADEQYF,few,TRBJ2-7,TRBD2,TRBV18
TGTGCCAGCAGCGTTGACAGACGCAATCAGCCCCAGCATTTT,CASSVDRRNQPQHF,few,TRBJ1-5,.,TRBV12-3/TRBV12-4
TGCGCCAGCAGCAGGGGGCCGTACACCGGGGAGCTGTTTTTT,CASSRGPYTGELFF,many,TRBJ2-2,TRBD1,TRBV10-2
TGCAGTGCAAACAAAGGGCAGGCCTCTGGGGCCAACGTCCTGACTTTC,CSANKGQASGANVLTF,.,TRBJ2-6,.,TRBV20-1
TGCGCCAGCAGCTCGACAGGCGCTTACTCCTACGAGCAGTACTTC,CASSSTGAYSYEQYF,few,TRBJ2-7,.,TRBV5-1
TGCGCCAGCAGCTTGGTGGACTGGGAGACCGGGGAGCTGTTTTTT,CASSLVDWETGELFF,few,TRBJ2-2,.,TRBV5-1
TGCGCCAGCAGCTGGGGGAGCGGACACTCCTACAATGAGCAGTTCTTC,CASSWGSGHSYNEQFF,.,TRBJ2-1,.,TRBV5-1
TGTGCCCCCCTAGCGGGAGTGTTCTACGAGCAGTACTTC,CAPLAGVFYEQYF,.,TRBJ2-7,.,TRBV21-1
TGCAGCGTCGTTGTAGGGACAGCGAACACTGAAGCTTTCTTT,CSVVVGTANTEAFF,.,TRBJ1-1,TRBD1,TRBV29-1
TGTGCCAGCAGACGGATTAATGAAAAACTGTTTTTT,CASRRINEKLFF,.,TRBJ1-4,.,TRBV3-1
TGCAGTGCTAGCGACCGGAGGGCCGCCTTCGCAGATACGCAGTATTTT,CSASDRRAAFADTQYF,.,TRBJ2-3,.,TRBV20-1
TGCAGTGCTAGACAGACGGCCTACGAGCAGTACTTC,CSARQTAYEQYF,.,TRBJ2-7,.,TRBV20-1
TGCGCCAGCAGCTCCGGGACGGCCTATAATTCACCCCTCCACTTT,CASSSGTAYNSPLHF,few,TRBJ1-6,.,TRBV5-1
TGCAGCGTTGTGGGGGAATACTACGAGCAGTACTTC,CSVVGEYYEQYF,few,TRBJ2-7,.,TRBV29-1